The source of this T cell receptor beta chain is a study of blood T cell repertoires in COVID-19. Recovery among Cohort 3 donors was established by two negative PCRs, clearance, or symptom resolution. Method: immunoSEQ multiplex PCR; TCRdb's copy keeps in-frame clones and lacks some. This table holds roughly 310,000 clones, about 92% found once. Trimming shortened V by 8 bases and J by 8 bases, and 16 bases separated the two germline ends. CDR1 and CDR2 from the germline V gene are MNHEY and SVGAGI. This CDR3 region has 14 residues. The sequence was collected from a man aged 60 to 69 who had recovered from COVID-19. The genes are TRBV6-5 and TRBJ1-6, with D possibly matching TRBD1 (5 bases). Sequenced input: PBMCs or T cells enriched from blood (not recorded which). The DNA of the CDR3 is TGTGCCAGCGCCGAACGGGCGGGGGATTCACCCCTCCACTTT. Translating gives CASAERAGDSPLHF.